The 29 T cell receptor beta chains below come from one sample, sequenced in a study of identifying expanded T cells in peripheral blood. TCRdb keeps only in-frame clones here, not all; method: immunoSEQ multiplex PCR. Of over 100,000 clones in the sample, less than 90% were seen once. Sequenced: blood. The receptors derive from a person aged 18 to 75 in good health.

V and J are TRBV29-1 and TRBJ1-1; D ambiguous. Trimming left V 3 bases short and J 3 bases short, with 5 bases between. Per germline, CDR1 SQVTM and CDR2 ANQGSEA. CDR3 size: 11 residues. This CDR3 is CSVEGDTEAFF. CDR3 sequence (DNA): TGCAGCGTTGAGGGTGACACTGAAGCTTTCTTT.

The chain employs TRBV5-1 and TRBJ1-2; 10 bases agree with TRBD1. CDR1 SGHRS and CDR2 YFSETQ come from the germline V gene. This CDR3 has 18 amino acids. V shed 2 bases, J shed 3 bases, and the junction held 13 bases outside the gene matches. CDR3 protein: CASSLRLTGGEGHYGYTF. The CDR3 DNA reads TGCGCCAGCAGCTTACGACTGACAGGGGGCGAGGGCCACTATGGCTACACCTTC.

The CDR3 DNA reads TGTGCCAGCAGTAGAGCGGGAGGGTCGTTTTACGAGCAGTACTTC. Its translation is CASSRAGGSFYEQYF. The rearrangement uses TRBV9 and TRBJ2-7, with 10 positions matching TRBD2. CDR3 length: 15 residues. The V and J ends lost 5 bases and 4 bases, in that order; junction bases with no gene match: 9. Germline V gene data show CDR1 as SGDLS and CDR2 as YYNGEE. Complete variable domain (other parts from reference TRBV9 and TRBJ2-7): DSGVTQTPKHLITATGQRVTLRCSPRSGDLSVYWYQQSLDQGLQFLIQYYNGEERAKGNILERFSAQQFPDLHSELNLSSLELGDSALYFCASSRAGGSFYEQYFGPGTRLTVT.

This chain uses TRBV5-1 with TRBJ2-3; 11 bases align to TRBD1. The ends lost 4 bases at V and 4 bases at J; junction bases unmatched: 8. This CDR3 spans 16 amino acids. Looked up from germline, CDR1 is SGHRS and CDR2 is YFSETQ. In DNA, the CDR3 is TGCGCCAGCAGCCCGGGGACAGGGGGAGTTTCAGATACGCAGTATTTT. Translated: CASSPGTGGVSDTQYF.

The chain carries TRBV7-2 and TRBJ2-5; 9 nucleotides align to TRBD2. The CDR3 is made up of 14 amino acids. V lost 6 bases and J lost 2; bases outside the gene matches: 4. Germline loops: CDR1 SGHTA, CDR2 FQGNSA. Here the CDR3 DNA reads TGTGCCAGCAGTCCTGCGGGGGGGCAAGAGACCCAGTACTTC. Translated: CASSPAGGQETQYF.

The chain carries TRBV6-5 and TRBJ2-1; D assignment may be TRBD1 or TRBD2 (6 bases each). This CDR3 has 15 amino acids. Trimming stripped 6 bases from V and 0 bases from J, with 12 bases between. Germline CDR1 reads MNHEY; CDR2 reads SVGAGI. The CDR3 protein is CASRLGGSSYNEQFF. As DNA, the CDR3 is TGTGCCAGCAGATTGGGGGGCAGCTCCTACAATGAGCAGTTCTTC.

The chain uses TRBV4-1 and TRBJ1-1, with D unresolved. This CDR3 comprises 14 residues. Looked up from germline, CDR1 is MGHRA and CDR2 is YSYEKL. Trimming shortened V by 4 bases and J by 2 bases, and 11 bases separated the two germline ends. In DNA form, the CDR3 reads TGCGCCAGCAGCCCGGGCAGCCTAAACACTGAAGCTTTCTTT. Encoded protein: CASSPGSLNTEAFF.

J is TRBJ2-3 and V is TRBV7-2; D assignment may be TRBD1 or TRBD2 (5 bases each). Trimming took off 4 bases at V and 1 base at J, with 12 bases between the two ends. This CDR3 has 15 residues. Looked up from germline, CDR1 is SGHTA and CDR2 is FQGNSA. The DNA of the CDR3 is TGTGCCAGCAGCTACCGATTGGGGGGCACAGATACGCAGTATTTT. Translating it yields CASSYRLGGTDTQYF. The complete variable domain, with remaining parts taken from reference TRBV7-2 and TRBJ2-3, reads GAGVSQSPSNKVTEKGKDVELRCDPISGHTALYWYRQSLGQGLEFLIYFQGNSAPDKSGLPSDRFSAERTGGSVSTLTIQRTQQEDSAVYLCASSYRLGGTDTQYFGPGTRLTVL.

V and J are TRBV19 and TRBJ2-2; TRBD1 matches 10 bases. This CDR3 contains 14 residues. Germline CDR1 reads LNHDA; CDR2 reads SQIVND (reference sequence). The J segment lost 8 bases and the V segment lost 4 bases, leaving 4 bases of the junction unmatched. Here the CDR3 DNA reads TGTGCCAGTAGTACAGACAGGGGGCCAGGGGAGCTGTTTTTT. It specifies CASSTDRGPGELFF.

The rearrangement uses TRBV7-8 and TRBJ2-2; D is possibly TRBD1 (7 bases). Trimming shortened V by 5 bases and J by 0 bases, and 10 bases separated the two germline ends. The CDR3 runs 15 residues. Germline V gene data show CDR1 as SGHVS and CDR2 as FQNEAQ. The DNA for the CDR3 is TGTGCCAGCAGCCAGGGGGGTACGAACACCGGGGAGCTGTTTTTT. Translation gives CASSQGGTNTGELFF.

The chain carries TRBV9 and TRBJ2-3; D is possibly TRBD2 (6 bases). V shed 0 bases and J shed 1 base, with 12 bases lying between them. Germline CDR1 reads SGDLS; CDR2 reads YYNGEE. The CDR3 runs to 16 residues. The CDR3 sequence is CASSVGVLARTDTQYF. The CDR3, as DNA: TGTGCCAGCAGCGTAGGGGTACTAGCCCGCACAGATACGCAGTATTTT.

V usage is TRBV2 and J usage is TRBJ1-5; D perhaps matches TRBD1 (5 bases). The CDR3 has 14 residues. Germline V CDR1 and CDR2: SNHLY, FYNNEI. V shed 6 bases and J shed 4 bases, with 13 bases lying between them. CDR3 sequence: CASSAGRMNQPQHF. The CDR3 region has the DNA TGTGCCAGCAGCGCAGGGAGGATGAATCAGCCCCAGCATTTT.

The chain joins TRBV11-1 to TRBJ2-7, with D unclear. Trimming pared 3 bases from V and 0 bases from J, leaving 9 bases between. Germline CDR1 is SGHAT and CDR2 is FQDESV (reference sequence). The CDR3 contains 14 residues. In nucleotides, the CDR3 is TGTGCCAGCAGCTTCGAAGGATACTCCTACGAGCAGTACTTC. Translating gives CASSFEGYSYEQYF.

The chain has TRBV11-2 and TRBJ2-3; TRBD1 might be the D (7 bases). Trimming cost V 6 bases and J 4 bases, with 14 bases left between them. Germline values: CDR1 SGHAT, CDR2 FQNNGV. This CDR3 contains 14 residues. CDR3 coding DNA: TGTGCCAGCAGTTACGACAGGGAGGCAGATACGCAGTATTTT. Amino acid sequence: CASSYDREADTQYF.

This rearrangement joins TRBV11-2 to TRBJ2-3; D unclear. CDR1 and CDR2 from the germline V gene are SGHAT and FQNNGV. CDR3 size: 14 residues. V lost 5 bases to trimming and J lost 6 bases, with 15 bases between them. This CDR3 reads CASSQALPADTQYF. The CDR3 bases are TGTGCCAGCAGCCAGGCCCTCCCTGCTGATACGCAGTATTTT.

The V call is TRBV20-1, the J call TRBJ1-2, with 10 bases identical to TRBD1. The length of the CDR3 is 11 residues. Germline loops: CDR1 DFQATT, CDR2 SNEGSKA (reference sequence). V gave up 6 bases and J gave up 8 bases; unmatched junction bases: 3. CDR3 region: CSAETGGGYTF. The CDR3 DNA reads as TGCAGTGCGGAGACAGGGGGCGGCTACACCTTC.

The rearrangement uses TRBV7-2 and TRBJ2-7; 9 bases map to TRBD1. CDR3 length: 21 amino acids. Germline assignment: CDR1 SGHTA and CDR2 FQGNSA. J gave up 5 bases and V 0 bases, and 23 bases lay outside the gene matches. In nucleotides, the CDR3 is TGTGCCAGCAGCTTAGCGCTCGTCTCCCCGGACAGGGGATATTCTGCCCACGAGCAGTACTTC. Amino acids: CASSLALVSPDRGYSAHEQYF.

The rearrangement links TRBV2 to TRBJ2-5, with D tentatively TRBD1 (5 bases). V was trimmed by 5 bases and J by 2 bases, leaving 15 bases between them. The CDR3 contains 15 residues. Germline loops: CDR1 SNHLY, CDR2 FYNNEI. Here the CDR3 DNA reads TGTGCCAGCAGTCGGAGTGGGGCCCCACAAGAGACCCAGTACTTC. Translating gives CASSRSGAPQETQYF.

This clone was observed a single time. The rearrangement uses TRBV14 and TRBJ2-1, with D tentatively TRBD2 (6 bases). Deletions cut 3 bases from V and 8 bases from J, with 8 bases between. The CDR3 runs 12 residues. The germline CDR1 and CDR2 sequences are SGHDN and FVKESK. The CDR3 DNA follows: TGTGCCAGCAGCCACGGGGGTTATGAGCAGTTCTTC. Its protein is CASSHGGYEQFF. The variable domain in full, with the rest retrieved from reference TRBV14 and TRBJ2-1, is EAGVTQFPSHSVIEKGQTVTLRCDPISGHDNLYWYRRVMGKEIKFLLHFVKESKQDESGMPNNRFLAERTGGTYSTLKVQPAELEDSGVYFCASSHGGYEQFFGPGTRLTVL.

This chain links TRBV29-1 with TRBJ1-1; D remains unclear. V dropped 3 bases and J dropped 10 bases, with 3 bases sitting between them. Per the germline V gene, CDR1 is SQVTM and CDR2 is ANQGSEA. There are 8 residues in the CDR3. CDR3 in DNA: TGCAGCGTTGACGGAGCTTTCTTT. It translates to CSVDGAFF. The full variable domain, completed using reference TRBV29-1 and TRBJ1-1, is SAVISQKPSRDICQRGTSLTIQCQVDSQVTMMFWYRQQPGQSLTLIATANQGSEATYESGFVIDKFPISRPNLTFSTLTVSNMSPEDSSIYLCSVDGAFFGQGTRLTVV.

This rearrangement joins TRBV5-6 to TRBJ2-7, with 8 positions matching TRBD2. This CDR3 has 15 residues. Germline CDR1 and CDR2: SGHDT and YYEEEE. The ends lost 4 bases at V and 4 bases at J; junction bases unmatched: 10. In nucleotides, the CDR3 is TGTGCCAGCAGCAGCCCGGGACTAGGGGTATACGAGCAGTACTTC. Encoded protein: CASSSPGLGVYEQYF.

This clone has only one observation. The chain is built from TRBV7-9 and TRBJ2-7; tentatively, D is TRBD2 (5 bases). V was trimmed by 1 base and J by 2 bases, leaving 21 bases between them. The germline V gene encodes CDR1 SEHNR and CDR2 FQNEAQ (reference sequence). CDR3 length equals 18 residues. The CDR3 DNA follows: TGTGCCAGCAGCTTAGTTTCGGACTGGGGTTTAGACGCCTACGAGCAGTACTTC. Amino acid sequence: CASSLVSDWGLDAYEQYF.

The V call is TRBV4-3, the J call TRBJ1-2; D unclear. CDR3 length: 16 residues. Looked up from germline, CDR1 is LGHNA and CDR2 is YSLEER. Deletions cut 0 bases from V and 1 base from J, with 12 bases between. The CDR3 reads CASSQDRSPYNYGYTF. The CDR3 DNA follows: TGCGCCAGCAGCCAAGATCGCTCCCCCTATAACTATGGCTACACCTTC.

This clone appeared once. The chain carries TRBV28 and TRBJ2-2, with D possibly TRBD1 on 5 matching bases. Germline CDR1 reads MDHEN; CDR2 reads SYDVKM. The CDR3 length is 16 residues. V lost 6 bases and J 2 bases, leaving 16 bases between the germline ends. For the CDR3, the DNA is TGTGCCAGCAGCCCTCTCGACAGACATAACACCGGGGAGCTGTTTTTT. Residues: CASSPLDRHNTGELFF.

The J gene is TRBJ2-1, the V gene TRBV4-2, with D tentatively TRBD1 (7 bases). Germline V gene data show CDR1 as LGHNA and CDR2 as YNFKEQ. V was cut by 0 bases and J by 7 bases, with 13 bases left in between. The CDR3 covers 15 residues. This CDR3 is CASSQETGRWNEQFF. DNA of the CDR3: TGTGCCAGCAGCCAAGAGACAGGGAGGTGGAATGAGCAGTTCTTC.

The chain combines TRBV27 with TRBJ1-5; D not certain. The CDR3 runs 12 residues. The germline V gene encodes CDR1 MNHEY and CDR2 SMNVEV (reference sequence). V was pared by 5 bases and J by 3 bases, with 5 bases between. The CDR3 coding sequence is TGTGCCAGCAGTCCGAACAATCAGCCCCAGCATTTT. Translated, it gives CASSPNNQPQHF.

The chain joins TRBV5-1 to TRBJ1-1; maybe TRBD1 (6 bases). Looked up from germline, CDR1 is SGHRS and CDR2 is YFSETQ. V lost 4 bases to trimming and J lost 1 base, with 17 bases between them. This CDR3 spans 16 amino acids. The CDR3 sequence is CASSLQMTGRNTEAFF. CDR3 nucleotide sequence: TGCGCCAGCAGCCTTCAAATGACAGGTCGGAACACTGAAGCTTTCTTT.

V gene TRBV7-9 combines with J gene TRBJ1-4, with a weak D call TRBD1 (6 bases). This CDR3 has 13 residues. Trimming stripped 1 base from V and 15 bases from J, with 15 bases between. Germline values: CDR1 SEHNR, CDR2 FQNEAQ (reference sequence). The CDR3 sequence is CASSLGDTGMVFF. In nucleotides, the CDR3 is TGTGCCAGCAGCTTAGGGGACACCGGTATGGTGTTTTTT.

The chain combines TRBV15 with TRBJ1-2, with TRBD1 matching over 8 bases. This CDR3 comprises 13 residues. The germline V gene encodes CDR1 LNHNV and CDR2 YYDKDF (reference sequence). V lost 6 bases and J lost 6; bases outside the gene matches: 6. The CDR3 coding sequence is TGTGCCACCAGGCAACAGGGGGTCGATGGCTACACCTTC. Amino acids: CATRQQGVDGYTF.